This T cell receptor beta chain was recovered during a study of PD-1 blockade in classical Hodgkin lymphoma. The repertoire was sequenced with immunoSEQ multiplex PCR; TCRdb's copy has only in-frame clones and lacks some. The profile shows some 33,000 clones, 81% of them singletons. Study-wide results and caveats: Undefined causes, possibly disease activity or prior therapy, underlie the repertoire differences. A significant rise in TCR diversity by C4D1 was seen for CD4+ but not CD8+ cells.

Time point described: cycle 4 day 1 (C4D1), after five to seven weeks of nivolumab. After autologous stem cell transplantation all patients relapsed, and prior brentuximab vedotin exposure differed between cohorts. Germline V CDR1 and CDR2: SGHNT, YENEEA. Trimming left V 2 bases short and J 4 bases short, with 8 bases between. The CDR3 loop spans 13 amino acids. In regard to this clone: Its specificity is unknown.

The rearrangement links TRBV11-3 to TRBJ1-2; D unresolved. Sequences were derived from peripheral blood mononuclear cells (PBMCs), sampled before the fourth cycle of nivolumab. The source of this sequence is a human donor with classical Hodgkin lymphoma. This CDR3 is CASSLSQLYGYTF. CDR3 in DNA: TGTGCCAGCAGCTTATCACAGCTCTATGGCTACACCTTC.